This TCR beta chain was captured in a study of CD8 T cells in ankylosing spondylitis. CDR1 and CDR2 (germline): SGHRS, YFSETQ. The V end lost 1 base, the J end lost 4 bases, and 11 bases lay between the germline ends. This CDR3 spans 14 amino acids. Construction of TCR beta libraries was performed using quantitative 5'-RACE with molecular barcodes. Each CDR3 protein is one row after TCRdb ran MiXCR on the 5' RACE reads. The table has about 540,000 distinct CDR3 sequences, approximately 11% seen once; the top ten hold nearly 7%. As concerns this clonotype: Its specificity is not known.

Study-wide results and limits: Significantly higher representation of disease-linked clones was reported for matched ankylosing spondylitis synovial fluid. Seemingly distinctive of ankylosing spondylitis blood was a TCR beta motif formed by eight highly homologous variants. Before this, some motif variants had been reported in reactive arthritis synovial fluid and blood. Disease-linked clones bore a CD8+ phenotype, appearing relatively rarely in peripheral blood.

Sequenced material: blood, either unsorted or a sorted T cell fraction (not recorded which). The gene calls are TRBV5-1 and TRBJ1-2, with D possibly matching TRBD1 (5 bases). This receptor was identified in a male donor with ankylosing spondylitis. The CDR3 DNA sequence: TGCGCCAGCAGCTTGTCAGGGTCGGCCTATGGCTACACCTTC. Its translation: CASSLSGSAYGYTF.